A selection of T cell receptor beta chains follows, all from one sample in a study of OX40 agonist ivuxolimab in advanced cancers. Assay: immunoSEQ multiplex PCR; the TCRdb copy retains only in-frame clones and omits some. Of tens of thousands of clones listed, around 80% were seen once; the top ten hold roughly 1.7%. Sample: CD4+ or CD8+ T cells sorted from blood, taken in a trial of the OX40 agonist ivuxolimab. The receptors stem from an adult with an advanced solid tumor such as melanoma, head and neck, liver or kidney cancer. Each CDR3 is given with its conserved first and last residue. D genes are given only for firm matches. Expanded clones get a size class; other rows say once, few or many, or leave the size out.

v_call	d_call	clone_size	j_call	cdr3_nt	cdr3_aa
TRBV27	NA	NA	TRBJ2-1	TGTGCCACCTTCCCCGGGGGACAGCGATACAATGAGCAGTTCTTC	CATFPGGQRYNEQFF
TRBV5-5	TRBD2	NA	TRBJ2-3	TGTGCCAGCAGCCCGCGGGGGGATAACACAGATACGCAGTATTTT	CASSPRGDNTDTQYF
TRBV7-2	NA	once	TRBJ1-5	TGTGCCAGCAGCTTAGAAGCGTACAGAGCCCAGCCCCAGCATTTT	CASSLEAYRAQPQHF
TRBV6-5	NA	once	TRBJ1-1	TGTGCCAGCAGTTACAGCCCTAGGGGGGGAAAATCTGAAGCTTTCTTT	CASSYSPRGGKSEAFF
TRBV7-2	NA	NA	TRBJ1-2	TGTGCCAGCAGCTTACAGGGTTTTCGAGGCTACACCTTC	CASSLQGFRGYTF
TRBV6-5	TRBD1	NA	TRBJ2-1	TGTGCCAGCAGTTACGGAGCGGGACAGGGGGACAATGAGCAGTTCTTC	CASSYGAGQGDNEQFF
TRBV18	NA	NA	TRBJ2-2	TGTGCCAGCTCACCAGGAGTCGGGGAGCTGTTTTTT	CASSPGVGELFF
TRBV28	NA	NA	TRBJ1-1	TGTGCCAGCAAGGACGATATGAACACTGAAGCTTTCTTT	CASKDDMNTEAFF
TRBV27	NA	once	TRBJ2-1	TGTGCCAGCAGTAAGCCAGCCTGGAGGGGAGAAGACAATGAGCAGTTCTTC	CASSKPAWRGEDNEQFF
TRBV2	TRBD2	few	TRBJ2-1	TGTGCCAGCAGTGATGAACTAGCGGCCAATGAGCAGTTCTTC	CASSDELAANEQFF
TRBV28	TRBD2	NA	TRBJ2-5	TGTGCCAGCAGTTTACTAGCCCTAGCGGGAGAGGAGACCCAGTACTTC	CASSLLALAGEETQYF